This T cell receptor beta chain derives from a study of blood T cell repertoires in COVID-19. The method was immunoSEQ multiplex PCR; TCRdb's version includes in-frame clones alone and lacks a portion of them. The sample has approximately 490,000 clones, 80% to 90% seen once. Germline values: CDR1 SGHKS, CDR2 YYEKEE (reference sequence). There are 16 residues in the CDR3. Trimming pared 6 bases from V and 4 bases from J, leaving 19 bases between. The chain uses TRBV5-5 and TRBJ2-2; TRBD1 might be the D (5 bases). The clonotype comes from a woman in her fifties or sixties who had recovered from COVID-19. Sequenced input: PBMCs or T cells enriched from blood (not recorded which). CDR3 region: CASIPARAGGTGELFF. In nucleotides, the CDR3 is TGTGCCAGCATTCCGGCCAGGGCAGGCGGCACCGGGGAGCTGTTTTTT.